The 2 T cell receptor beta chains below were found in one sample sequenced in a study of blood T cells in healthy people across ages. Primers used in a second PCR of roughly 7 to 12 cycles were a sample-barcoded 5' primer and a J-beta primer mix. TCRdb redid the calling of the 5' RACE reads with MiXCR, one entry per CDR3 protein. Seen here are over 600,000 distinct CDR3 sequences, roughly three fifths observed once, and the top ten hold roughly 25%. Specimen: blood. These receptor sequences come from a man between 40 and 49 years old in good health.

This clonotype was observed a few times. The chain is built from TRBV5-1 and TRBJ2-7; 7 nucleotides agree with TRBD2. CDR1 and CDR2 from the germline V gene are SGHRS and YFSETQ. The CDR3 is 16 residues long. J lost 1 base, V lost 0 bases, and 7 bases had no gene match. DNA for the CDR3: TGCGCCAGCAGCTTGGCCGGCGGGAGTTGGTCCTACGAGCAGTACTTC. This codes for CASSLAGGSWSYEQYF. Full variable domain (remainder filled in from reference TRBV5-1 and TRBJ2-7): KAGVTQTPRYLIKTRGQQVTLSCSPISGHRSVSWYQQTPGQGLQFLFEYFSETQRNKGNFPGRFSGRQFSNSRSEMNVSTLELGDSALYLCASSLAGGSWSYEQYFGPGTRLTVT.

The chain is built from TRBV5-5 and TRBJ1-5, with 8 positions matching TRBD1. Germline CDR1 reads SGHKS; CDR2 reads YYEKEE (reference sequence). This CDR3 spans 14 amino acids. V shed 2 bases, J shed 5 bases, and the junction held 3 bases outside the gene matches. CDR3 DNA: TGTGCCAGCAGCTTTGACAGGGGTCATCAGCCCCAGCATTTT. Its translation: CASSFDRGHQPQHF.